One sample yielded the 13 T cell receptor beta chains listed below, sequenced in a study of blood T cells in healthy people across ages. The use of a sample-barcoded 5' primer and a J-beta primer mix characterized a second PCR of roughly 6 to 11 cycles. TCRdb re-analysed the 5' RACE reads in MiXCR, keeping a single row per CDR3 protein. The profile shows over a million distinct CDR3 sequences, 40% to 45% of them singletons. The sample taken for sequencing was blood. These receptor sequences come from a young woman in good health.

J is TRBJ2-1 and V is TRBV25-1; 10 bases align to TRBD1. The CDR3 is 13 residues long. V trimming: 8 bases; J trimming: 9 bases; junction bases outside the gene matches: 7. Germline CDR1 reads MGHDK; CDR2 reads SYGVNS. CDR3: CASVDRGGSEQFF. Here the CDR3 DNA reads TGTGCCAGCGTGGACAGGGGGGGGAGTGAGCAGTTCTTC.

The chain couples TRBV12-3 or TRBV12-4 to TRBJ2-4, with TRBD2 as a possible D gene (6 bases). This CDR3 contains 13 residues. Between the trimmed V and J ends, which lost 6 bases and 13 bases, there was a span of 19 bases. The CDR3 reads CASRGGGYNEQYF. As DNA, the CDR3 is TGTGCCAGCAGGGGGGGAGGCTACAATGAGCAGTACTTC.

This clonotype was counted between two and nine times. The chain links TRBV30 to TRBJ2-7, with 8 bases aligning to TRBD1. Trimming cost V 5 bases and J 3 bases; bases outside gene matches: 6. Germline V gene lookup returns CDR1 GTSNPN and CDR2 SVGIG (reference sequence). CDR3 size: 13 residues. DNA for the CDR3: TGTGCCTGGGACAGGGGAACGGGCTACGAGCAGTACTTC. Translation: CAWDRGTGYEQYF.

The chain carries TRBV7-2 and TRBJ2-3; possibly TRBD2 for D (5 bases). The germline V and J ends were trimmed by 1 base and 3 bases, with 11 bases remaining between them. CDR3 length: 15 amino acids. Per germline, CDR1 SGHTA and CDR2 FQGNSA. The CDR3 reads CASSLVAQKTDTQYF. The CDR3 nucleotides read TGTGCCAGCAGCTTAGTAGCGCAAAAAACAGATACGCAGTATTTT.

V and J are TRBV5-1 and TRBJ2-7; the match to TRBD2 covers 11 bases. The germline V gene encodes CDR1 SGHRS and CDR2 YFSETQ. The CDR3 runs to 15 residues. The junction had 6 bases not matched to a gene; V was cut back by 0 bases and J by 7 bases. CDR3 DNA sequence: TGCGCCAGCAGCTTGGTAGTAGCGGGAGGGAATGAGCAGTACTTC. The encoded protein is CASSLVVAGGNEQYF.

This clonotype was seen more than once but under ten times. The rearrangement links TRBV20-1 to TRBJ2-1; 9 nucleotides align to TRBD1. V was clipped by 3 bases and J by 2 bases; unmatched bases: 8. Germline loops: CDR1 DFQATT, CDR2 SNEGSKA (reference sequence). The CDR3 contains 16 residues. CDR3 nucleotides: TGCAGTGCTAGGGGCGGACAGGGGAGAACCTACAATGAGCAGTTCTTC. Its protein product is CSARGGQGRTYNEQFF.

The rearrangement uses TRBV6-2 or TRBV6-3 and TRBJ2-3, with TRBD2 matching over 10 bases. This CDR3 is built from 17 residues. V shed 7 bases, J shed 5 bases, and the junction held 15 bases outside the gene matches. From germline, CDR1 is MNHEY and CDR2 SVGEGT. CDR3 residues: CASNMALPASGGDTQYF. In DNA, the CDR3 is TGTGCCAGCAATATGGCTCTCCCCGCTAGCGGGGGAGATACGCAGTATTTT.

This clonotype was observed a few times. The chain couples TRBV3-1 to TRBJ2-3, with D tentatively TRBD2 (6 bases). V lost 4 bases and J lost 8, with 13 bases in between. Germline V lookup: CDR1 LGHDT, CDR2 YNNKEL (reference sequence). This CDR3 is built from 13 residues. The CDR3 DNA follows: TGTGCCAGCAGCCTACTAGCCCAGGGTACGCAGTATTTT. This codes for CASSLLAQGTQYF.

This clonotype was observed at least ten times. DNA of the CDR3: TGTGCCAGCAGCTTCCGAGGGGCGAACTATGGCTACACCTTC. As protein: CASSFRGANYGYTF. This rearrangement joins TRBV7-9 to TRBJ1-2; weak D call: TRBD1 (5 bases). Germline V gene lookup returns CDR1 SEHNR and CDR2 FQNEAQ (reference sequence). V gave up 3 bases and J gave up 2 bases, with 10 bases separating them. The CDR3 loop spans 14 amino acids. The complete variable domain, with remaining parts taken from reference TRBV7-9 and TRBJ1-2, reads DTGVSQNPRHKITKRGQNVTFRCDPISEHNRLYWYRQTLGQGPEFLTYFQNEAQLEKSRLLSDRFSAERPKGSFSTLEIQRTEQGDSAMYLCASSFRGANYGYTFGSGTRLTVV.

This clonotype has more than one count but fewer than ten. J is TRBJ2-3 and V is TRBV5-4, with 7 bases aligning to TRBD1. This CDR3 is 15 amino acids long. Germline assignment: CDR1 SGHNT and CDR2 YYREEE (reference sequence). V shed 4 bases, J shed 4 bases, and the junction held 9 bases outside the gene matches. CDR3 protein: CASSPNRGDPDTQYF. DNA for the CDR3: TGTGCCAGCAGCCCTAACAGGGGAGACCCAGATACGCAGTATTTT.

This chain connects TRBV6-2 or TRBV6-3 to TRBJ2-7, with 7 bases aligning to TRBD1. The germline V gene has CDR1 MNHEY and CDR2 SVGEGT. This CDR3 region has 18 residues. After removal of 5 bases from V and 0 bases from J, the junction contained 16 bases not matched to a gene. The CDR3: CASSDPGQRTGDSYEQYF. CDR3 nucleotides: TGTGCCAGCAGTGATCCTGGACAGCGGACAGGAGACTCCTACGAGCAGTACTTC.

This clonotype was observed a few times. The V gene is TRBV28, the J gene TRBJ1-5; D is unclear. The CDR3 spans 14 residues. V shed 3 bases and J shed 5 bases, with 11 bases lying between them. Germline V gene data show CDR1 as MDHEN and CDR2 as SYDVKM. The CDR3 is CASSFYRPYQPQHF. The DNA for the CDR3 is TGTGCCAGCAGTTTTTACCGCCCCTATCAGCCCCAGCATTTT.

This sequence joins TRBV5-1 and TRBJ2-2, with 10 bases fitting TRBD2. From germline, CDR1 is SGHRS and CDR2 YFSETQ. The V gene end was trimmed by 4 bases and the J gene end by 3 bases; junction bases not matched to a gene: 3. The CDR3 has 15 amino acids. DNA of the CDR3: TGCGCCAGCAGCCTTAGCGGGAGGTACACCGGGGAGCTGTTTTTT. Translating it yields CASSLSGRYTGELFF. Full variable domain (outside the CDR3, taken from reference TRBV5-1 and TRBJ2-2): KAGVTQTPRYLIKTRGQQVTLSCSPISGHRSVSWYQQTPGQGLQFLFEYFSETQRNKGNFPGRFSGRQFSNSRSEMNVSTLELGDSALYLCASSLSGRYTGELFFGEGSRLTVL.